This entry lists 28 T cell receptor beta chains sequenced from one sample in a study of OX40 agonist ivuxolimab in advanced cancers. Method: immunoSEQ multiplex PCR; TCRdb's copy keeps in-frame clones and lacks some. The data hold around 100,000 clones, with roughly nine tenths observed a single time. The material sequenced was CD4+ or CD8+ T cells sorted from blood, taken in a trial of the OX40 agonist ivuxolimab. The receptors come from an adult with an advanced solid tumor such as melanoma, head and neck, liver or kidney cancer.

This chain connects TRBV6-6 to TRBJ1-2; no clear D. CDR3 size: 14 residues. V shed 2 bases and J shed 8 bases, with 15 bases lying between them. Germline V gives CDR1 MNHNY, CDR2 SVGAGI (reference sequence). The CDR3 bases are TGTGCCAGCAGTTACGATGGGAATTCTGGGGGCTACACCTTC. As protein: CASSYDGNSGGYTF.

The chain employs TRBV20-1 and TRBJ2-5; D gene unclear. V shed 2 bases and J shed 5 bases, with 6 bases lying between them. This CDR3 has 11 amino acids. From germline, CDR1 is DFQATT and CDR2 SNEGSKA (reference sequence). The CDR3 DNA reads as TGCAGTGCTAGACTGTGGGAGACCCAGTACTTC. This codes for CSARLWETQYF.

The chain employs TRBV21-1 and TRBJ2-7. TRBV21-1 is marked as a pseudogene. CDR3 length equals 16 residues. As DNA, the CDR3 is TGTGCCAGCAGCAAAAGGGAAGACCGAAGGACCTACGAGCAGTACTTC. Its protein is CASSKREDRRTYEQYF.

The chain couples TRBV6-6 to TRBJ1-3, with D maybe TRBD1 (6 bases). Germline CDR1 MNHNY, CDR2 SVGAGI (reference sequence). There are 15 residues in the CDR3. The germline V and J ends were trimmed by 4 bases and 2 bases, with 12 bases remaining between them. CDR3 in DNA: TGTGCCAGCAGTTTGACGACAGGAACTGGAAACACCATATATTTT. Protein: CASSLTTGTGNTIYF.

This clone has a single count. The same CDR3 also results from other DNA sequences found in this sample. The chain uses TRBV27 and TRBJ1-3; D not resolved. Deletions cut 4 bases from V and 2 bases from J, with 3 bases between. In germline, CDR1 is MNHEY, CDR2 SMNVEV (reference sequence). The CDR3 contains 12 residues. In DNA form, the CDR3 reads TGTGCCAGCAGTTCTCCTGGAAACACCATATATTTT. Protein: CASSSPGNTIYF.

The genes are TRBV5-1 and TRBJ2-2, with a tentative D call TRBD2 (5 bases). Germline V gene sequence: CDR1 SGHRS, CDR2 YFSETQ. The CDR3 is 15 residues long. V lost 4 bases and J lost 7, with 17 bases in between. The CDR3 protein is CASSPLRGSIGELFF. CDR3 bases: TGCGCCAGCAGCCCCTTGAGAGGGAGTATCGGGGAGCTGTTTTTT.

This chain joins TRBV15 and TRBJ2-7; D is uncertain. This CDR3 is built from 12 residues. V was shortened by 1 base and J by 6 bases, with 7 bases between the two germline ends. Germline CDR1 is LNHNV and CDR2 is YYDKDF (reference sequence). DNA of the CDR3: TGTGCCACCAGCAGAGCAATGGGCGAGCAGTACTTC. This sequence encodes CATSRAMGEQYF.

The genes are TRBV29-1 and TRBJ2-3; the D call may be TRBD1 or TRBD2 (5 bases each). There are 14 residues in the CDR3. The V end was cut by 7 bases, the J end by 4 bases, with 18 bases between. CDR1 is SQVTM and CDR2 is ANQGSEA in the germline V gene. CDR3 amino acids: CSAEGRGPADTQYF. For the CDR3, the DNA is TGCAGCGCCGAGGGGCGTGGGCCGGCAGATACGCAGTATTTT.

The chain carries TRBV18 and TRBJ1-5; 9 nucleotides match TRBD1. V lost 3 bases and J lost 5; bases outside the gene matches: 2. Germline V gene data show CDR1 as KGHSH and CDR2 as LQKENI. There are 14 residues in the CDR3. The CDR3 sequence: CASSPRQGDQPQHF. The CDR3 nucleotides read TGTGCCAGCTCACCCCGACAGGGGGATCAGCCCCAGCATTTT.

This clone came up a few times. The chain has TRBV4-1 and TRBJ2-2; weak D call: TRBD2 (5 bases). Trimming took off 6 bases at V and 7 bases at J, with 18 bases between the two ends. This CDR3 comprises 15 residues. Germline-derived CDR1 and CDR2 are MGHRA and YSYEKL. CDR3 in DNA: TGCGCCAGCAGACAACTCGGGATTCTTAGCGGGGAGCTGTTTTTT. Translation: CASRQLGILSGELFF.

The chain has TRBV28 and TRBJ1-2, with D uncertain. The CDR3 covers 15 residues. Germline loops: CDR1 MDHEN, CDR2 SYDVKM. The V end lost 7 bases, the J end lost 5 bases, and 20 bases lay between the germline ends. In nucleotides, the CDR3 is TGTGCCAGCAACCTGGACGGAGCTCCCGTTTATGGCTACACCTTC. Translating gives CASNLDGAPVYGYTF.

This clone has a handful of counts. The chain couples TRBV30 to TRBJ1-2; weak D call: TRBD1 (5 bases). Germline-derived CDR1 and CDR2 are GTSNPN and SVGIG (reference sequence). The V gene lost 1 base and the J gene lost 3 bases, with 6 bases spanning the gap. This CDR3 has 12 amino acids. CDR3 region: CAWSGGHYGYTF. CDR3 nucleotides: TGTGCCTGGAGTGGGGGCCACTATGGCTACACCTTC.

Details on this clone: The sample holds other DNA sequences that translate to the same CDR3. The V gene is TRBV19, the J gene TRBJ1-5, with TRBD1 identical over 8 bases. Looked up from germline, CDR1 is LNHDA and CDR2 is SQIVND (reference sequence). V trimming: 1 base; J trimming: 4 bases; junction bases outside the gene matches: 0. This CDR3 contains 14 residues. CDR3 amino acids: CASSIGQGNQPQHF. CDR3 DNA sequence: TGTGCCAGTAGTATAGGACAGGGGAATCAGCCCCAGCATTTT.

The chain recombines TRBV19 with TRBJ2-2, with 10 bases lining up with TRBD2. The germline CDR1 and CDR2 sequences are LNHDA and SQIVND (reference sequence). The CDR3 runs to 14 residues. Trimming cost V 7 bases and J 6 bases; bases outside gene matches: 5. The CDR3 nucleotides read TGTGCCAGTACGCTAGCGGGAGTGGCCGGGGAGCTGTTTTTT. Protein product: CASTLAGVAGELFF.

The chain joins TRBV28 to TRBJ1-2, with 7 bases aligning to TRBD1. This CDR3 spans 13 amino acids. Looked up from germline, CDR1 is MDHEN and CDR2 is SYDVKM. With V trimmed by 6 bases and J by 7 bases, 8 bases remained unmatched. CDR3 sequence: CASRSSGGSGYTF. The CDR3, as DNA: TGTGCCAGCAGGAGCTCAGGGGGTTCTGGCTACACCTTC.

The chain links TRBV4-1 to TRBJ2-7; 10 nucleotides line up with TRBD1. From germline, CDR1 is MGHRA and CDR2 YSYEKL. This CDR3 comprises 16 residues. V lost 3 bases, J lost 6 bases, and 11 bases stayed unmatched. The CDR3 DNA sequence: TGCGCCAGCAGCCAGGGGACAGGGGAGTTACGGGCCGAGCAGTACTTC. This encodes CASSQGTGELRAEQYF.

The CDR3 DNA reads TGCGCCAGCAGCCAAGATCAGGGACTAGCGGGAGGTTTTATGGAGACCCAGTACTTC. As protein: CASSQDQGLAGGFMETQYF. The chain is built from TRBV4-1 and TRBJ2-5; 15 bases fit TRBD2. Germline V gives CDR1 MGHRA, CDR2 YSYEKL. The length of the CDR3 is 19 residues. With 0 bases clipped from V and 5 bases from J, the junction kept 10 bases outside the gene matches.

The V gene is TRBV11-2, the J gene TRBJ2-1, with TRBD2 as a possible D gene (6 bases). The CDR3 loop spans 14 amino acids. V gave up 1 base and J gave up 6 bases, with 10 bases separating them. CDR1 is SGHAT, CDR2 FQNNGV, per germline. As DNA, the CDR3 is TGTGCCAGCAGCTTAGCGGGAGTCGGCAATGAGCAGTTCTTC. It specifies CASSLAGVGNEQFF.

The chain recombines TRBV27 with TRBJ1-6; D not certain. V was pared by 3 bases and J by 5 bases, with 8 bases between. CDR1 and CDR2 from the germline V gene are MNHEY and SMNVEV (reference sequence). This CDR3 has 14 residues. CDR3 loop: CASSFWGNNSPLHF. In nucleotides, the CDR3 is TGTGCCAGCAGTTTTTGGGGAAATAATTCACCCCTCCACTTT.

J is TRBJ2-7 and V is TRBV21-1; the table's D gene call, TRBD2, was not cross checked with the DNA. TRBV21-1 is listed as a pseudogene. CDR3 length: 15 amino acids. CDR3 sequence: CASSKVGTTTYEQYF. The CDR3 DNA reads TGTGCCAGCAGCAAAGTTGGGACTACCACCTACGAGCAGTACTTC.

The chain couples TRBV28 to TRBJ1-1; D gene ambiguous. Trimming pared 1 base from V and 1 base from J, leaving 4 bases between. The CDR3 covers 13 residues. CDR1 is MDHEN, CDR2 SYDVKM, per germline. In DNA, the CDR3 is TGTGCCAGCAGTTTATTCGGGAACACTGAAGCTTTCTTT. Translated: CASSLFGNTEAFF.

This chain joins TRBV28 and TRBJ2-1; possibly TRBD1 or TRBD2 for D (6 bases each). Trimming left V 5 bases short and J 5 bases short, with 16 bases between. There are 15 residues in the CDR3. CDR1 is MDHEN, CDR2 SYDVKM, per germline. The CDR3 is CASSQRGVVDNEQFF. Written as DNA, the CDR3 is TGTGCCAGCAGTCAAAGGGGGGTGGTCGACAATGAGCAGTTCTTC.

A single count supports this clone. The DNA of the CDR3 is TGTGCCAGCAGTTTGGACAGTACCTACAATGAGCAGTTCTTC. This gives the protein CASSLDSTYNEQFF. The V and J genes are TRBV28 and TRBJ2-1; tentatively, D is TRBD1 (6 bases). The CDR3 length is 14 residues. The V end was cut by 3 bases, the J end by 2 bases, with 8 bases between. Germline values: CDR1 MDHEN, CDR2 SYDVKM.

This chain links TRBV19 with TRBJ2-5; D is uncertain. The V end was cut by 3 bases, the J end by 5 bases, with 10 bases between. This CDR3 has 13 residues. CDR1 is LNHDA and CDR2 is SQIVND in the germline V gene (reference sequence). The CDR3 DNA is TGTGCCAGTAGTATCAGCTCCCGGGAGACCCAGTACTTC. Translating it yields CASSISSRETQYF.

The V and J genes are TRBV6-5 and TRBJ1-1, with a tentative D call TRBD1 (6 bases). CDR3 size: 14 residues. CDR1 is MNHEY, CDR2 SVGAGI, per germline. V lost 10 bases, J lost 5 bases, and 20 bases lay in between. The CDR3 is CATSRGARYTEAFF. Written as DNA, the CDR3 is TGTGCCACCTCACGGGGGGCGCGTTATACTGAAGCTTTCTTT.

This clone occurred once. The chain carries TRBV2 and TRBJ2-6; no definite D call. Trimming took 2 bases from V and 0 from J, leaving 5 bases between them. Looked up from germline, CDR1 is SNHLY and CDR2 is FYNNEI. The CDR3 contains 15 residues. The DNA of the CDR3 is TGTGCCAGCAGTGAAACTTCCTCTGGGGCCAACGTCCTGACTTTC. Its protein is CASSETSSGANVLTF.

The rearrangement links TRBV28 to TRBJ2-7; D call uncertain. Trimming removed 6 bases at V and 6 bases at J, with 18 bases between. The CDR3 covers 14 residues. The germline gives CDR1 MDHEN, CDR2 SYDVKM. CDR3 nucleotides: TGTGCCAGCAGGAGGTCTGGCCCTCCGGGCGAGCAGTACTTC. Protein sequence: CASRRSGPPGEQYF.

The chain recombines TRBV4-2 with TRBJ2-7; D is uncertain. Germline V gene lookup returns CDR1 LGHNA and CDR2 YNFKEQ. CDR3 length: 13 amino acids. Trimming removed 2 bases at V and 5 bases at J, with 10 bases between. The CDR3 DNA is TGTGCCAGCAGCCAACTACTTCAGGACGAGCAGTACTTC. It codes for CASSQLLQDEQYF.